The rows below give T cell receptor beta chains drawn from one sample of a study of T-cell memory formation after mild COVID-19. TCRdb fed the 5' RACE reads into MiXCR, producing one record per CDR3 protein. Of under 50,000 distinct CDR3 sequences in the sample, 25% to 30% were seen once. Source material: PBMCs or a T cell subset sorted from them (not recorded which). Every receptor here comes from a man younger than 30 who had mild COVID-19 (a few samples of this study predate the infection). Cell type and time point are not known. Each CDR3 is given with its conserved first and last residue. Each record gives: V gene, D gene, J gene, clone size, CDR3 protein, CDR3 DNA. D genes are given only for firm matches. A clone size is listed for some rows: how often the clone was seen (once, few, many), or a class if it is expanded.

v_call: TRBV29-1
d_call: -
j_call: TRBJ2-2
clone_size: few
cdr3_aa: CSVEKQNTGELFF
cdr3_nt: TGCAGCGTTGAAAAGCAGAACACCGGGGAGCTGTTTTTT

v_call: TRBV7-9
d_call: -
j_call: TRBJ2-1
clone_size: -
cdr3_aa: CASSLALSYNEQFF
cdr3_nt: TGTGCCAGCAGCTTAGCCCTCTCCTACAATGAGCAGTTCTTC

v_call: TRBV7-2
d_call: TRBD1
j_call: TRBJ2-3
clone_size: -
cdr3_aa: CASTWGTGAADTQYF
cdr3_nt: TGTGCCAGCACCTGGGGGACAGGGGCCGCAGATACGCAGTATTTT

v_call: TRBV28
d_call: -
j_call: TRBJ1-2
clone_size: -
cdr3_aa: CASRGTVSRNYTF
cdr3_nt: TGTGCCAGCAGAGGGACGGTATCTCGAAACTACACCTTC

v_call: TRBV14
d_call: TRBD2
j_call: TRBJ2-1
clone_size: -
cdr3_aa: CASSLRTSMGEQFF
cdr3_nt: TGTGCCAGCAGCCTACGGACTAGCATGGGTGAGCAGTTCTTC

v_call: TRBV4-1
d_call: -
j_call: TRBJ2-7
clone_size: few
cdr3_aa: CASSQGGSSYEQYF
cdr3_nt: TGCGCCAGCAGCCAAGGGGGCAGCTCCTACGAGCAGTACTTC

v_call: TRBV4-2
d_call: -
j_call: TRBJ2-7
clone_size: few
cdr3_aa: CASSQAATDGPTYEQYF
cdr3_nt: TGTGCCAGCAGCCAAGCCGCCACCGACGGCCCGACCTACGAGCAGTACTTC

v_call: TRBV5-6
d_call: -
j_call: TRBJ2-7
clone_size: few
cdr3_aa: CASSWGAYEQYF
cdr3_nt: TGTGCCAGCAGCTGGGGAGCTTACGAGCAGTACTTC

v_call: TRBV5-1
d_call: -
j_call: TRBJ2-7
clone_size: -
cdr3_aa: CASSLQADYEQYF
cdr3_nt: TGCGCCAGCAGCTTGCAGGCCGACTACGAGCAGTACTTC

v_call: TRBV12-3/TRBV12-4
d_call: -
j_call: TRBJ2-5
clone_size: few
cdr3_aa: CASSSTRWRGTQYF
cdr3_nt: TGTGCCAGCAGTTCTACCAGGTGGAGGGGGACCCAGTACTTC

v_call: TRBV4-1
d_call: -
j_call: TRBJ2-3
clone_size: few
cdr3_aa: CASSSPRAGNPDTQYF
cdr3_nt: TGCGCCAGCAGCTCGCCCCGGGCCGGGAACCCAGATACGCAGTATTTT

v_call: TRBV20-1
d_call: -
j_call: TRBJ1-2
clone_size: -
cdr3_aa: CSARDLTALYTITF
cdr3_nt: TGCAGTGCTAGAGACCTGACAGCCCTCTATACGATCACCTTC

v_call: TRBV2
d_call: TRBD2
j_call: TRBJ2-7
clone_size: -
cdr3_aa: CARRGASGSDSYEQYF
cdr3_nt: TGTGCCCGCCGGGGGGCTAGCGGGTCCGACTCCTACGAGCAGTACTTC

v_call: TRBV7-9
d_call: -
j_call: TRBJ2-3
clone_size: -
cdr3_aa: CASSFLTSSQYF
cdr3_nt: TGTGCCAGCAGCTTTCTCACCTCCTCCCAGTATTTT

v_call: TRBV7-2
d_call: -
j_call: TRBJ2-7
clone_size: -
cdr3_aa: CASSSRFSPSPSDRYSRVHGEQYF
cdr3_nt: TGTGCCAGCAGCTCCCGTTTCAGTCCATCTCCGAGCGACCGGTACTCTCGGGTTCATGGCGAGCAGTACTTC

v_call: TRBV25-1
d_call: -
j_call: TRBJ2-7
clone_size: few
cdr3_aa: CASSRTGYEQYF
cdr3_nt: TGTGCCAGCAGTCGAACGGGGTACGAGCAGTACTTC

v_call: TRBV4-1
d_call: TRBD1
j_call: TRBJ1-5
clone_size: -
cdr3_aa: CASSQDGGTGNQPQHF
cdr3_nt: TGCGCCAGCAGCCAAGATGGGGGGACAGGCAATCAGCCCCAGCATTTT

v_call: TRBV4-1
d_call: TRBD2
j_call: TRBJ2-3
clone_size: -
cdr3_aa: CATGGETTDTQYF
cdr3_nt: TGCGCCACCGGGGGGGAGACCACAGATACGCAGTATTTT

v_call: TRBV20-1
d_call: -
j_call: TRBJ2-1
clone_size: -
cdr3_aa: CSARDPAGPWGDEQFF
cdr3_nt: TGCAGTGCTAGAGATCCCGCAGGACCCTGGGGCGATGAGCAGTTCTTC

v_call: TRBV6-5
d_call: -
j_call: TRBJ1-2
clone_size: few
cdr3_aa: CASSYSVQEYGYTF
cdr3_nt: TGTGCCAGCAGTTACTCCGTTCAGGAATATGGCTACACCTTC

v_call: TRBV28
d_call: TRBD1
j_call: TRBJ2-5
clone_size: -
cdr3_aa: CASILTGGVGYQETQYF
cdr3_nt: TGTGCCAGCATCCTGACAGGGGGCGTAGGTTACCAAGAGACCCAGTACTTC

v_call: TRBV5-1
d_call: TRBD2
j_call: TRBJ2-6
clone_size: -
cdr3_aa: CASSPFQGGTGANVLTF
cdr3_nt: TGCGCCAGCAGCCCCTTCCAGGGAGGGACTGGGGCCAACGTCCTGACTTTC

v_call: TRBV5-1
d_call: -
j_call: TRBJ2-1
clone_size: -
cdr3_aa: CASSLGRPDEQFF
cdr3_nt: TGCGCCAGCAGCTTGGGTAGGCCGGATGAGCAGTTCTTC

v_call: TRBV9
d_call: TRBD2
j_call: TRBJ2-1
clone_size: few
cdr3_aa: CASSLGTSGYNEQFF
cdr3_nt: TGTGCCAGCAGCCTTGGGACTAGCGGGTACAATGAGCAGTTCTTC

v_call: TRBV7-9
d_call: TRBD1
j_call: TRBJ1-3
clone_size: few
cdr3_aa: CASSYLSVQGGIGNTIYF
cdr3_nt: TGTGCCAGCAGCTACTTATCGGTACAGGGGGGCATTGGAAACACCATATATTTT

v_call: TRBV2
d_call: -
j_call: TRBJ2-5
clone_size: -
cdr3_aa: CASRDDNGVQETQYF
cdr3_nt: TGTGCCAGCAGGGACGACAACGGGGTGCAGGAGACCCAGTACTTC

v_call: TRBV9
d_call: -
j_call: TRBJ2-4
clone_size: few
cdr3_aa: CASSGNGGGDIQYF
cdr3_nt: TGTGCCAGCAGTGGCAACGGGGGTGGGGACATTCAGTACTTC

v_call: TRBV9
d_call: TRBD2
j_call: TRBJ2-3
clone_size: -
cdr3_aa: CASSASGTSGGGVF
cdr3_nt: TGTGCCAGCAGCGCATCCGGGACTAGCGGGGGGGGAGTATTT

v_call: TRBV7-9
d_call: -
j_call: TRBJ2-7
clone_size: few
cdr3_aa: CASSLTGYYEQYF
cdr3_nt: TGTGCCAGCAGCTTAACAGGGTACTACGAGCAGTACTTC

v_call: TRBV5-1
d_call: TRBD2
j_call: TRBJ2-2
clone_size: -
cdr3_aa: CASKLAGFNTGELFF
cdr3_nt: TGCGCCAGCAAACTAGCGGGGTTTAACACCGGGGAGCTGTTTTTT

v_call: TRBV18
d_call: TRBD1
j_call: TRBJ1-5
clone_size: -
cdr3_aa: CASSPDRERFGQPQHF
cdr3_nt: TGTGCCAGCTCACCGGACAGGGAGAGATTCGGACAGCCCCAGCATTTT

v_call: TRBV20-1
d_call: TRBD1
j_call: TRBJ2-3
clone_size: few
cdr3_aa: CSASLTGGRRNAQYF
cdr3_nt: TGCAGTGCTAGCTTGACAGGGGGCAGAAGGAACGCGCAGTATTTT

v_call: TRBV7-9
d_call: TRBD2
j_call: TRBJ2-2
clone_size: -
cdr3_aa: CASSLTSGNTGELFF
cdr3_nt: TGTGCCAGCAGCCTGACTAGCGGGAACACCGGGGAGCTGTTTTTT

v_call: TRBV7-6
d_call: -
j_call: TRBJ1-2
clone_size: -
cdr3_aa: CASSLVRGGGYTF
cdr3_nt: TGTGCCAGCAGCTTAGTCAGGGGAGGCGGCTACACCTTC

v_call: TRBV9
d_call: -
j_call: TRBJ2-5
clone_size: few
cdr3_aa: CASSPPPGHPGWETQYF
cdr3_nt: TGTGCCAGCAGCCCCCCCCCGGGACATCCGGGCTGGGAGACCCAGTACTTC

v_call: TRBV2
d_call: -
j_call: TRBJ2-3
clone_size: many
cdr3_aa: CASRATSDSTDTQYF
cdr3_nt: TGTGCCAGCAGGGCTACGTCGGATAGCACAGATACGCAGTATTTT

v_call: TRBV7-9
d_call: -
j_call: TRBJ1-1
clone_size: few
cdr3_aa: CASSTGVGLEAFF
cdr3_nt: TGTGCCAGCAGTACAGGCGTGGGCCTTGAAGCTTTCTTT

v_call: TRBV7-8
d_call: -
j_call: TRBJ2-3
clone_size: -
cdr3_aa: CASSPTTGISTDTQYF
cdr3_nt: TGTGCCAGCAGCCCCACCACAGGGATAAGCACAGATACGCAGTATTTT

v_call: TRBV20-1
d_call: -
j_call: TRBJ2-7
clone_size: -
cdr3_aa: CSALRQDLSYEQYF
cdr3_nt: TGCAGTGCTCTCCGACAGGATCTCTCCTACGAGCAGTACTTC

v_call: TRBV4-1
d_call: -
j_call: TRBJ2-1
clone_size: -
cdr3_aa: CASSQGSHEQFF
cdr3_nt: TGCGCCAGCAGCCAAGGCAGTCATGAGCAGTTCTTC

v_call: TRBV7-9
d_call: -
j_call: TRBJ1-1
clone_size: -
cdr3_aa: CASSLGGGQAAFF
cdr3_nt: TGTGCCAGCAGCTTAGGAGGTGGCCAAGCGGCTTTCTTT

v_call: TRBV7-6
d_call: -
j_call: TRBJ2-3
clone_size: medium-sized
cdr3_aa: CASSFTGRGYTDTQYF
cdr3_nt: TGTGCCAGCAGCTTTACGGGTAGGGGGTACACAGATACGCAGTATTTT

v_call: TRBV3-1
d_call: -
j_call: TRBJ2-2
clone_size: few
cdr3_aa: CASSLGHDTGELFF
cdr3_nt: TGTGCCAGCAGCCTAGGACACGACACCGGGGAGCTGTTTTTT

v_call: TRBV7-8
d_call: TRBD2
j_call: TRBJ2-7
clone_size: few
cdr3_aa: CASSSIPAGGYEQYF
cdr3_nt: TGTGCCAGCAGCTCCATCCCGGCGGGGGGTTACGAGCAGTACTTC

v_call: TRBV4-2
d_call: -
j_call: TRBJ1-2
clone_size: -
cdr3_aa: CASSQVGTDLPNYGYTF
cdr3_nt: TGTGCCAGCAGCCAAGTAGGGACTGACCTTCCTAACTATGGCTACACCTTC

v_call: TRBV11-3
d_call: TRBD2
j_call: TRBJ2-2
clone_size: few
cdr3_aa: CATRERGSGELFF
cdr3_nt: TGTGCCACCCGGGAGCGGGGGTCCGGGGAGCTGTTTTTT

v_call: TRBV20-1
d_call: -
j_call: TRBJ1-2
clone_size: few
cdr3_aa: CSARDRSGGYTF
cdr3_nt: TGCAGTGCTAGAGACAGGAGCGGGGGCTACACCTTC

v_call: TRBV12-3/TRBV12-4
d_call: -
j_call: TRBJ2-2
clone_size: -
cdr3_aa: CASSLVQATGELFF
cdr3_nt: TGTGCCAGCAGTTTAGTACAGGCGACCGGGGAGCTGTTTTTT

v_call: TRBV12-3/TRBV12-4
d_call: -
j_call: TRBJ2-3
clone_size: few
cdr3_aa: CASSLGQDSTDTQYF
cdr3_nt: TGTGCCAGCAGTTTAGGACAGGACAGCACAGATACGCAGTATTTT

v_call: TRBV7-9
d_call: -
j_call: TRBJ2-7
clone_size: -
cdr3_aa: CASSLILGGPYEQYF
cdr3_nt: TGTGCCAGCAGCTTAATTTTAGGGGGGCCCTACGAGCAGTACTTC

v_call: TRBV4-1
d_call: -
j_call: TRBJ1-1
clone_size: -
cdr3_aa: CASSQDTVIETEAFF
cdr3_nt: TGCGCCAGCAGCCAAGACACAGTAATTGAAACTGAAGCTTTCTTT

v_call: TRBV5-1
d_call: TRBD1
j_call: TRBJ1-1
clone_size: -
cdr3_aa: CASSSGQDRIPEAFF
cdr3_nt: TGCGCCAGCAGCTCGGGACAGGATAGGATCCCTGAAGCTTTCTTT

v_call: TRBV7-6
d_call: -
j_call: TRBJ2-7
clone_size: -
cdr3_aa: CASSSDSSSYEQYF
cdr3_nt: TGTGCCAGCAGCTCGGACTCGAGCTCCTACGAGCAGTACTTC

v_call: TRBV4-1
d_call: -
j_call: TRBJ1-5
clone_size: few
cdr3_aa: CASSQDRGASNQPQHF
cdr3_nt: TGCGCCAGCAGCCAAGATCGGGGAGCGAGCAATCAGCCCCAGCATTTT

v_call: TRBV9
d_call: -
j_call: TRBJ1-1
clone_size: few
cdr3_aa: CASSVFDNTEAFF
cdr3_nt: TGTGCCAGCAGCGTCTTCGATAACACTGAAGCTTTCTTT